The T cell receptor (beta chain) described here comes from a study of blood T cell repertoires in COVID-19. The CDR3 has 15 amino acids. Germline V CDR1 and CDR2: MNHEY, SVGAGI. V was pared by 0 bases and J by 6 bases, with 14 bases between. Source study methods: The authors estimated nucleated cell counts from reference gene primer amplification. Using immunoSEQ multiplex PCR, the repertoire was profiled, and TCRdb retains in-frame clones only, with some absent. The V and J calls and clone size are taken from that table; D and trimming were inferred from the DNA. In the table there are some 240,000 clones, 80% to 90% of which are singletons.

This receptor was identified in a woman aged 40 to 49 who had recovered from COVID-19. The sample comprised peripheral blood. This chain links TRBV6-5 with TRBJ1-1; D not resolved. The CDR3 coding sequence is TGTGCCAGCAGTTACTCGTCACGCTATACCTCTGAAGCTTTCTTT. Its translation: CASSYSSRYTSEAFF.